Listed below are T cell receptor beta chains from one sample, sequenced in a study of blood T cell repertoires in COVID-19. The table came from immunoSEQ multiplex PCR; TCRdb's copy has only in-frame clones and leaves some out. Of 80,000 or so clones listed, about four fifths were seen once; the top ten hold 18%. Sequenced input: peripheral blood. These receptors were obtained from a woman aged 55-69 years with acute or convalescent COVID-19. Both conserved end residues are part of each CDR3. Fields, in order: V gene, clone size, D gene, J gene, CDR3 protein, CDR3 DNA. D genes are given only for firm matches. Not all rows give a size; the values are once, few, many and, for expanded clones, a class.

V: TRBV6-1
size: -
D: -
J: TRBJ1-6
CDR3: CASTEPGHDSPLHF
DNA: TGTGCCAGCACCGAGCCAGGGCATGATTCACCCCTCCACTTT

V: TRBV2
size: -
D: -
J: TRBJ1-1
CDR3: CASSPREGAEAFF
DNA: TGTGCCAGCAGCCCCAGGGAAGGAGCTGAAGCTTTCTTT

V: TRBV6-6
size: -
D: -
J: TRBJ1-6
CDR3: CASSYGESSYNSPLHF
DNA: TGTGCCAGCAGTTATGGGGAGAGCTCCTATAATTCACCCCTCCACTTT

V: TRBV5-1
size: -
D: -
J: TRBJ1-1
CDR3: CASSRPGQNTEAFF
DNA: TGCGCCAGCAGCCGACCGGGACAGAACACTGAAGCTTTCTTT

V: TRBV6-5
size: -
D: TRBD1
J: TRBJ1-6
CDR3: CASTVRDSFESPLHF
DNA: TGTGCCAGCACCGTCCGGGACAGCTTCGAATCACCCCTCCACTTT

V: TRBV30
size: -
D: TRBD1
J: TRBJ1-6
CDR3: CAWNKVGRGAYNSPLHF
DNA: TGTGCCTGGAACAAGGTGGGCAGGGGGGCCTATAATTCACCCCTCCACTTT

V: TRBV7-2
size: -
D: TRBD1
J: TRBJ1-3
CDR3: CASSFGQGDGNTIYF
DNA: TGTGCCAGCAGCTTCGGACAGGGTGATGGAAACACCATATATTTT

V: TRBV12-3/TRBV12-4
size: few
D: -
J: TRBJ1-3
CDR3: CASSAGQRNTIYF
DNA: TGTGCCAGCAGTGCCGGACAGCGAAACACCATATATTTT

V: TRBV28
size: -
D: TRBD2
J: TRBJ2-5
CDR3: CASSLTSGGAGETQYF
DNA: TGTGCCAGCAGTCTAACTAGCGGGGGGGCCGGGGAGACCCAGTACTTC

V: TRBV5-1
size: -
D: -
J: TRBJ2-3
CDR3: CASSLGGRGTDTQYF
DNA: TGCGCCAGCAGCTTGGGGGGGCGCGGCACAGATACGCAGTATTTT

V: TRBV5-6
size: -
D: -
J: TRBJ2-4
CDR3: CASSLIGGAKNIQYF
DNA: TGTGCCAGCAGCTTGATTGGGGGGGCCAAAAACATTCAGTACTTC